These 9 T cell receptor beta chains were sequenced from one sample in a study of shared clonotypes between healthy human individuals. The table came from immunoSEQ multiplex PCR; TCRdb's copy has only in-frame clones and leaves some out. The sample has about 1.4 million clones, 96% seen once. Sequencing input: naive CD4+ T cells sorted from blood. Subset noted: CD45RA+ positively selected. The receptor set was obtained from a man under 40 in good health.

The rearrangement links TRBV5-1 to TRBJ2-5, with 7 bases matching TRBD1. J was trimmed by 5 bases and V by 4 bases; bases with no gene match: 11. This CDR3 contains 15 residues. Germline-derived CDR1 and CDR2 are SGHRS and YFSETQ. CDR3 bases: TGCGCCAGCAGCCCCGGGACAGACAACTGGGAGACCCAGTACTTC. It is translated as CASSPGTDNWETQYF.

The chain recombines TRBV30 with TRBJ1-5; TRBD1 might be the D (6 bases). V was cut by 1 base and J by 4 bases, with 20 bases left in between. From germline, CDR1 is GTSNPN and CDR2 SVGIG (reference sequence). The CDR3 runs to 17 residues. CDR3 nucleotides: TGTGCCTGGAGTGCGGGACACTACGGCGGGATTAATCAGCCCCAGCATTTT. It is translated as CAWSAGHYGGINQPQHF. The variable domain in full, with the rest retrieved from reference TRBV30 and TRBJ1-5, is SQTIHQWPATLVQPVGSPLSLECTVEGTSNPNLYWYRQAAGRGLQLLFYSVGIGQISSEVPQNLSASRPQDRQFILSSKKLLLSDSGFYLCAWSAGHYGGINQPQHFGDGTRLSIL.

The chain has TRBV19 and TRBJ2-1, with 9 bases lining up with TRBD1. V lost 6 bases and J lost 5; bases outside the gene matches: 11. Germline loops: CDR1 LNHDA, CDR2 SQIVND (reference sequence). The CDR3 loop spans 16 amino acids. The CDR3 DNA sequence: TGTGCCAGTAGCCCAACGCCGGGACAGGGAAACAATGAGCAGTTCTTC. Its protein is CASSPTPGQGNNEQFF.

V is TRBV19 and J is TRBJ1-5; weak D call: TRBD1 (6 bases). Germline V gene data show CDR1 as LNHDA and CDR2 as SQIVND (reference sequence). The CDR3 covers 14 residues. The ends were cut back, 0 bases at V and 7 bases at J, with 10 bases in the middle. For the CDR3, the DNA is TGTGCCAGTAGTATAGACGGGGGGGCGCAGCCCCAGCATTTT. This sequence encodes CASSIDGGAQPQHF.

The gene calls are TRBV2 and TRBJ2-1; 7 bases agree with TRBD2. V trimming: 6 bases; J trimming: 6 bases; junction bases outside the gene matches: 8. The CDR3 extends over 14 amino acids. Germline CDR1 is SNHLY and CDR2 is FYNNEI. Written as DNA, the CDR3 is TGTGCCAGCAGCCCCAGGACTAGATTCAATGAGCAGTTCTTC. It yields the protein CASSPRTRFNEQFF.

This clone was seen only a few times. V usage is TRBV29-1 and J usage is TRBJ1-1, with 9 nucleotides matching TRBD1. The V segment lost 4 bases and the J segment 5 bases; nucleotides outside the gene matches: 5. The CDR3 is made up of 13 amino acids. The germline gives CDR1 SQVTM, CDR2 ANQGSEA. DNA for the CDR3: TGCAGCGTTGCCTCGGGACAGGGAACTGAAGCTTTCTTT. Its protein is CSVASGQGTEAFF.

This clone was seen a single time. Written as DNA, the CDR3 is TGCGCCAGCAGCTTGGCAGCATCTGGTTACGAGCAGTACTTC. Translating gives CASSLAASGYEQYF. The gene calls are TRBV5-1 and TRBJ2-7; D is unresolved. Germline V gene lookup returns CDR1 SGHRS and CDR2 YFSETQ. The CDR3 is made up of 14 amino acids. Trimming pared 0 bases from V and 4 bases from J, leaving 11 bases between.

CDR3 DNA sequence: TGTGCCAGCAGTGAAGCGGGCAGTATTGAAGCTTTCTTT. This translates into CASSEAGSIEAFF. This chain uses TRBV2 with TRBJ1-1; no reliable D call. Germline V gene lookup returns CDR1 SNHLY and CDR2 FYNNEI. Deletions cut 0 bases from V and 7 bases from J, with 9 bases between. The CDR3 sequence is 13 residues long.

This rearrangement joins TRBV27 to TRBJ2-5, with TRBD2 matching over 14 bases. J gave up 5 bases and V 4 bases, and 9 bases lay outside the gene matches. The CDR3 runs to 17 residues. Looked up from germline, CDR1 is MNHEY and CDR2 is SMNVEV (reference sequence). The CDR3 spells CASSSTGLAGAAETQYF. The CDR3 region has the DNA TGTGCCAGCAGTTCGACGGGACTAGCGGGAGCAGCTGAGACCCAGTACTTC.